Described below is a single TCR beta chain sequence and its context. For the second PCR, which ran for about 7 to 11 cycles, a sample-barcoded 5' primer and a J-beta primer mix were used. TCRdb re-called the 5' RACE reads with MiXCR, one entry per CDR3 protein. Seen here are approximately 800,000 distinct CDR3 sequences, 62% observed once, and the top ten hold about 30%. The sample belongs to a study of blood T cells in healthy people across ages. The CDR3 has 16 residues. With 3 bases clipped from V and 9 bases from J, the junction kept 8 bases outside the gene matches. Per germline, CDR1 MNHEY and CDR2 SMNVEV (reference sequence).

Sequenced input: blood. The origin of this receptor is a man aged 25 to 40 in good health. This rearrangement joins TRBV27 to TRBJ2-1; TRBD2 aligns across 13 bases. The CDR3 spells CASSFRTSGGPGEQFF. CDR3 DNA: TGTGCCAGCAGTTTCCGGACTAGCGGGGGCCCGGGTGAGCAGTTCTTC.